A single sample gave rise to the 20 T cell receptor beta chains below, sequenced in a study of T cell responses to AZD1222 COVID-19 vaccine (TCRdb year 2021). Taken with the paper, the label for time point translates to: about 28 days (+/-7) after the second vaccine dose. The receptor library was made with the immunoSEQ multiplex PCR assay. TCRdb carries this immuneACCESS record with in-frame sequences only. Its versions omit some clonotypes, under half of them owing to an unresolved V gene in the studies checked, with the rest unexplained. Here the sample has roughly 150,000 clones; over 80% occur a single time. The ten largest account for about a tenth of the sample. The material sequenced was peripheral blood, taken 28 days after the second AZD1222 dose. These receptors all stem from an adult who received the AZD1222 COVID-19 vaccine.

The chain recombines TRBV12-3 or TRBV12-4 with TRBJ1-6; 9 bases are shared with TRBD1. Trimming removed 5 bases from V and 13 bases from J; junction bases left unmatched: 6. The CDR3 has 13 amino acids. For the CDR3, the DNA is TGTGCCAGCAGTAGGGACAGGGAGTGGCCCCTCCACTTT. This encodes CASSRDREWPLHF.

The chain couples TRBV19 to TRBJ1-1; D is unresolved. The CDR3 length is 13 residues. V lost 3 bases, J lost 1 base, and 6 bases lay in between. The germline V gene has CDR1 LNHDA and CDR2 SQIVND (reference sequence). The CDR3: CASSIWGNTEAFF. The CDR3 bases are TGTGCCAGTAGTATTTGGGGGAACACTGAAGCTTTCTTT.

This chain connects TRBV27 to TRBJ2-7; a possible D gene is TRBD2 (6 bases). Germline V CDR1 and CDR2: MNHEY, SMNVEV (reference sequence). The CDR3 loop spans 14 amino acids. The V and J ends lost 5 bases and 2 bases respectively, with 13 bases between them. CDR3 DNA sequence: TGTGCCAGCAGTCAGATTGGGGGGACCTACGAGCAGTACTTC. Its translation is CASSQIGGTYEQYF.

V and J are TRBV5-6 and TRBJ2-1, with 11 bases that match TRBD2. The V segment lost 3 bases and the J segment 6 bases; nucleotides outside the gene matches: 5. CDR1 SGHDT and CDR2 YYEEEE come from the germline V gene. The CDR3 is made up of 15 amino acids. This chain's CDR3 is CASSSLAGGGNEQFF. The CDR3 nucleotides are TGTGCCAGCAGCTCCTTAGCGGGAGGGGGCAATGAGCAGTTCTTC.

This clone was counted once. This chain connects TRBV6-2 or TRBV6-3 to TRBJ1-2; D is perhaps TRBD1 (5 bases). Germline V CDR1 and CDR2: MNHEY, SVGEGT. The CDR3 covers 14 residues. Trimming left V 2 bases short and J 0 bases short, with 7 bases between. CDR3 nucleotide sequence: TGTGCCAGCAGTTACGCGGGACCTAACTATGGCTACACCTTC. Its protein is CASSYAGPNYGYTF.

The V and J genes are TRBV7-9 and TRBJ2-2, with D possibly matching TRBD1 (5 bases). The CDR3 has 15 amino acids. Trimming shortened V by 3 bases and J by 7 bases, and 15 bases separated the two germline ends. Per germline, CDR1 SEHNR and CDR2 FQNEAQ (reference sequence). The CDR3 DNA follows: TGTGCCAGCAGCTTCCAAGACAGAAGGGTCGGGGAGCTGTTTTTT. Translating it yields CASSFQDRRVGELFF.

This chain uses TRBV18 with TRBJ2-7; 13 bases map to TRBD2. Germline trimming cut 3 bases from V and 9 bases from J; bases unmatched to any gene: 5. The CDR3 has 14 amino acids. The V gene's germline CDR1 is KGHSH and CDR2 LQKENI. The CDR3 spells CASSPGLAGKWQYF. The CDR3 DNA reads TGTGCCAGCTCACCGGGACTAGCGGGAAAATGGCAGTACTTC.

The rearrangement links TRBV9 to TRBJ1-4; D may be TRBD1 (6 bases). The germline CDR1 and CDR2 sequences are SGDLS and YYNGEE. With 4 bases removed from V and 3 bases from J, the gap between germline ends came to 19 bases. CDR3 size: 17 residues. The CDR3 DNA is TGTGCCAGCAGCAAATCTGAGGCAGGGGTGGCTAATGAAAAACTGTTTTTT. Encoded protein: CASSKSEAGVANEKLFF. The full variable domain, completed using reference TRBV9 and TRBJ1-4, is DSGVTQTPKHLITATGQRVTLRCSPRSGDLSVYWYQQSLDQGLQFLIQYYNGEERAKGNILERFSAQQFPDLHSELNLSSLELGDSALYFCASSKSEAGVANEKLFFGSGTQLSVL.

Concerning this clone itself: One base away lies a much larger clone, so this may be a sequencing read error. V is TRBV7-8 and J is TRBJ1-3; D gene unclear. The ends were cut back, 1 base at V and 5 bases at J, with 0 bases in the middle. CDR3 length: 11 residues. Germline V lookup: CDR1 SGHVS, CDR2 FQNEAQ. The CDR3: CASSLGNTIYF. CDR3 sequence (DNA): TGTGCCAGCAGCTTAGGAAACACCATATATTTT.

The chain employs TRBV20-1 and TRBJ2-3; 10 bases agree with TRBD2. The germline CDR1 and CDR2 sequences are DFQATT and SNEGSKA (reference sequence). The CDR3 is 15 amino acids. V was clipped by 3 bases and J by 3 bases; unmatched bases: 6. The CDR3 protein is CSASPGLASTDTQYF. The CDR3 nucleotides are TGCAGTGCTAGTCCGGGACTAGCGAGTACAGATACGCAGTATTTT.

V and J are TRBV5-4 and TRBJ2-7; 9 bases agree with TRBD2. V shed 4 bases, J shed 0 bases, and the junction held 14 bases outside the gene matches. CDR1 is SGHNT, CDR2 YYREEE, per germline (reference sequence). This CDR3 has 18 amino acids. The CDR3 reads CASSAVSNPGLASYEQYF. CDR3 DNA sequence: TGTGCCAGCAGCGCAGTTTCAAATCCGGGACTAGCCTCCTACGAGCAGTACTTC.

The chain has TRBV6-7 and TRBJ2-7, with 8 positions matching TRBD2. TRBV6-7 is designated an ORF whose function remains uncertain. Losses at the gene ends were 4 bases for V and 3 bases for J; bases not matched to a gene: 11. CDR3 length equals 16 residues. This CDR3 is CASSSRGAGESYEQYF. Written as DNA, the CDR3 is TGTGCCAGCAGTTCCCGAGGAGCGGGAGAGAGCTACGAGCAGTACTTC.

This clone was counted between two and nine times. This chain connects TRBV7-2 to TRBJ1-2; possibly TRBD1 for D (5 bases). V dropped 4 bases and J dropped 0 bases, with 15 bases sitting between them. The germline gives CDR1 SGHTA, CDR2 FQGNSA. This CDR3 comprises 16 residues. The CDR3 here is CASSSNRQSTNYGYTF. DNA of the CDR3: TGTGCCAGCAGCTCAAATAGACAGTCAACTAACTATGGCTACACCTTC.

The CDR3 loop is CASGTSGSSYNEQFF. CDR3 coding DNA: TGCGCCAGCGGCACTAGCGGGAGTTCCTACAATGAGCAGTTCTTC. V gene TRBV5-1 combines with J gene TRBJ2-1, with 11 nucleotides matching TRBD2. Germline CDR1 is SGHRS and CDR2 is YFSETQ. V shed 7 bases, J shed 1 base, and the junction held 4 bases outside the gene matches. This CDR3 has 15 residues.

The chain uses TRBV3-1 (or the pseudogene TRBV3-2) and TRBJ2-3; 7 nucleotides agree with TRBD2. The CDR3 runs 19 residues. J gave up 0 bases and V 1 base, and 13 bases lay outside the gene matches. CDR1 is LGHDT, CDR2 YNNKEL, per germline (reference sequence). The CDR3 reads CASSQVGGGASGSTDTQYF. The CDR3 coding sequence is TGTGCCAGCAGCCAAGTGGGGGGAGGGGCTAGCGGAAGCACAGATACGCAGTATTTT.

As for this clone: The junction and the germline gene differ at one end; a read error may be behind it. The J gene is TRBJ1-5, the V gene TRBV5-8; D might be TRBD1 (5 bases). The length of the CDR3 is 15 residues. CDR1 and CDR2 from the germline V gene are SGHTS and YDEGEE. CDR3 region: CASGGHGALNRPQHF. The CDR3 coding sequence is TGTGCCAGCGGCGGACACGGCGCTTTGAATCGGCCCCAGCATTTT.

CDR3 DNA: TGTGCCATCAGTGGAGACTTGTGGAAAAAACTGTTTTTT. Its translation: CAISGDLWKKLFF. V gene TRBV10-3 combines with J gene TRBJ1-4; D is unresolved. The CDR3 is 13 amino acids. Germline CDR1 is ENHRY and CDR2 is SYGVKD. V was pared by 4 bases and J by 9 bases, with 12 bases between.

J is TRBJ2-3 and V is TRBV28, with D unclear. CDR1 and CDR2 from the germline V gene are MDHEN and SYDVKM. CDR3 size: 15 residues. The ends were cut back, 5 bases at V and 0 bases at J, with 12 bases in the middle. The CDR3 reads CASSRPTTSTDTQYF. DNA for the CDR3: TGTGCCAGCAGTCGCCCCACTACTAGCACAGATACGCAGTATTTT.

The chain combines TRBV9 with TRBJ1-4; 7 nucleotides align to TRBD1. Germline V lookup: CDR1 SGDLS, CDR2 YYNGEE. V shed 4 bases, J shed 8 bases, and the junction held 8 bases outside the gene matches. The CDR3 sequence is 14 residues long. Here the CDR3 DNA reads TGTGCCAGCAGCCCCCGACAGGGCAGGGAAAAACTGTTTTTT. Its protein product is CASSPRQGREKLFF. Drawing the rest from reference TRBV9 and TRBJ1-4, the complete variable domain is DSGVTQTPKHLITATGQRVTLRCSPRSGDLSVYWYQQSLDQGLQFLIQYYNGEERAKGNILERFSAQQFPDLHSELNLSSLELGDSALYFCASSPRQGREKLFFGSGTQLSVL.

This clone has just one count. V is TRBV5-1 and J is TRBJ2-3; 8 nucleotides line up with TRBD1. The V segment lost 2 bases and the J segment 3 bases; nucleotides outside the gene matches: 8. The germline CDR1 and CDR2 sequences are SGHRS and YFSETQ. This CDR3 contains 16 residues. CDR3 sequence: CASSFGQGPTTDTQYF. The CDR3 region has the DNA TGCGCCAGCAGCTTCGGACAGGGACCTACGACAGATACGCAGTATTTT.